Each of the 18 T cell receptor beta chains below was sequenced from the same sample in a study of T cell clonotyping in hematopoietic cell transplantation (dated by TCRdb to the early 2020s). The library was produced with the immunoSEQ multiplex PCR assay. The source is immuneACCESS, and TCRdb retained only in-frame sequences with V and J called. Part of the clones is not carried over; for the studies checked, unresolved V genes explain less than half of this, and the remainder is unexplained. Recorded for this sample are over 5,000 clones; roughly 70% of them occurred a single time. Of the sample, more than 25% falls within the top ten clones. The label giving this sample's time point can be read as: 180 days after allo-HCT. The starting material was PBMCs, obtained 180 days after allogeneic stem cell transplant. These receptors were collected from a male patient between 45 and 60 years old who had an allogeneic stem cell transplant from an unrelated donor, so the T cells may come from the graft donor. Some clones in this sample may be carry-over from other donors' samples.

Judged by abundance, this clone is medium-sized. The rearrangement links TRBV7-2 to TRBJ1-2; possibly TRBD1 for D (6 bases). CDR1 is SGHTA, CDR2 FQGNSA, per germline. Trimming pared 1 base from V and 2 bases from J, leaving 20 bases between. This CDR3 is built from 18 residues. CDR3 DNA sequence: TGTGCCAGCAGCTTAGAAGGACAGCTATTCGCCCTGAACTATGGCTACACCTTC. It encodes CASSLEGQLFALNYGYTF.

This clone was observed a few times. The rearrangement joins TRBV7-6 to TRBJ2-2; no clear D gene. This CDR3 region has 12 residues. Looked up from germline, CDR1 is SGHVS and CDR2 is FNYEAQ. The V and J ends lost 5 bases and 8 bases respectively, with 9 bases between them. For the CDR3, the DNA is TGTGCCAGCAGCATACCTGTGGGGGAGCTGTTTTTT. It yields the protein CASSIPVGELFF.

J is TRBJ2-1 and V is TRBV19, with D possibly being TRBD2 (5 bases). The germline CDR1 and CDR2 sequences are LNHDA and SQIVND (reference sequence). V was cut by 8 bases and J by 0 bases, with 11 bases left in between. The CDR3 extends over 14 amino acids. The CDR3 spells CASVGRDSYNEQFF. CDR3 in DNA: TGTGCCAGTGTTGGCCGGGACTCCTACAATGAGCAGTTCTTC.

This sequence joins TRBV27 and TRBJ1-2, with 10 bases identical to TRBD1. CDR1 MNHEY and CDR2 SMNVEV come from the germline V gene (reference sequence). The V segment lost 6 bases and the J segment 7 bases; nucleotides outside the gene matches: 11. The CDR3 spans 15 residues. CDR3 bases: TGTGCCAGCAGGTACCCCGGGACAGGGGAACGTGGCTACACCTTC. The encoded protein is CASRYPGTGERGYTF.

DNA for the CDR3: TGTGCCAGCAGCCATCGGCAGGGGAACACCGGGGAGCTGTTTTTT. Amino acid sequence: CASSHRQGNTGELFF. The chain recombines TRBV14 with TRBJ2-2; TRBD1 is a possible D gene (5 bases). The V gene's germline CDR1 is SGHDN and CDR2 FVKESK. There are 15 residues in the CDR3. V lost 3 bases, J lost 1 base, and 9 bases lay in between. Looking up the rest from reference TRBV14 and TRBJ2-2 gives the full variable domain: EAGVTQFPSHSVIEKGQTVTLRCDPISGHDNLYWYRRVMGKEIKFLLHFVKESKQDESGMPNNRFLAERTGGTYSTLKVQPAELEDSGVYFCASSHRQGNTGELFFGEGSRLTVL.

This clone was seen a single time. The V and J genes are TRBV7-2 and TRBJ2-5; D is undetermined. V gave up 0 bases and J gave up 5 bases, with 13 bases separating them. This CDR3 comprises 15 residues. Germline-derived CDR1 and CDR2 are SGHTA and FQGNSA. CDR3 DNA sequence: TGTGCCAGCAGCTTAGCGTTCGTAGGGTTTGAGACCCAGTACTTC. Residues: CASSLAFVGFETQYF.

This clone is hyperexpanded within its sample. The chain carries TRBV19 and TRBJ1-5; D call uncertain. The CDR3 is 12 amino acids. Germline loops: CDR1 LNHDA, CDR2 SQIVND (reference sequence). V shed 1 base and J shed 6 bases, with 4 bases lying between them. The CDR3 sequence is CASSIGIQPQHF. CDR3 in DNA: TGTGCCAGTAGTATAGGGATTCAGCCCCAGCATTTT.

The genes are TRBV7-2 and TRBJ2-3; 10 bases line up with TRBD2. The CDR3 has 15 residues. Trimming removed 2 bases from V and 5 bases from J; junction bases left unmatched: 4. Germline V lookup: CDR1 SGHTA, CDR2 FQGNSA. CDR3 sequence (DNA): TGTGCCAGCAGCTTACTAGCGGGAGTCGGAGATACGCAGTATTTT. The encoded protein is CASSLLAGVGDTQYF. Supplemented by reference TRBV7-2 and TRBJ2-3, the full variable domain reads GAGVSQSPSNKVTEKGKDVELRCDPISGHTALYWYRQSLGQGLEFLIYFQGNSAPDKSGLPSDRFSAERTGGSVSTLTIQRTQQEDSAVYLCASSLLAGVGDTQYFGPGTRLTVL.

By share, this clone ranks as medium-sized. The V and J genes are TRBV4-3 and TRBJ2-7; D tentatively fits TRBD1 or TRBD2 (5 bases each). V was shortened by 0 bases and J by 5 bases, with 11 bases between the two germline ends. Germline CDR1 and CDR2: LGHNA and YSLEER. The CDR3 consists of 14 residues. DNA for the CDR3: TGCGCCAGCAGCCAAGATTGGGACCTGAACGAGCAGTACTTC. It translates to CASSQDWDLNEQYF.

The rearrangement links TRBV5-4 to TRBJ1-6; D not resolved. The CDR3 contains 14 residues. The germline gives CDR1 SGHNT, CDR2 YYREEE (reference sequence). V lost 0 bases and J 4 bases, leaving 5 bases between the germline ends. The DNA for the CDR3 is TGTGCCAGCAGCTTGGGGCAGTATAATTCACCCCTCCACTTT. Its translation: CASSLGQYNSPLHF.

In its sample, this clone ranks as medium-sized. This chain links TRBV27 with TRBJ2-7; possible D gene TRBD2, 5 bases. Germline CDR1 MNHEY, CDR2 SMNVEV (reference sequence). Trimming cost V 8 bases and J 0 bases, with 8 bases left between them. This CDR3 has 12 residues. CDR3 sequence reads: CASFTSSYEQYF. The DNA of the CDR3 is TGTGCCAGCTTTACTAGCTCCTACGAGCAGTACTTC.

The V gene is TRBV7-9, the J gene TRBJ2-7; TRBD1 agrees at 7 bases. The CDR3 length is 15 residues. The ends lost 5 bases at V and 7 bases at J; junction bases unmatched: 14. Germline-derived CDR1 and CDR2 are SEHNR and FQNEAQ (reference sequence). Written as DNA, the CDR3 is TGTGCCAGCAGCCTAGGGGACAGCGGCCTCAGGGAGCAGTACTTC. Encoded protein: CASSLGDSGLREQYF.

This chain uses TRBV14 with TRBJ2-7; D not certain. Germline V gene data show CDR1 as SGHDN and CDR2 as FVKESK. Trimming removed 1 base from V and 8 bases from J, with 6 bases in between. The CDR3 is 11 amino acids. CDR3 loop: CASSQGYQQYF. Written as DNA, the CDR3 is TGTGCCAGCAGCCAAGGGTACCAGCAGTACTTC.

The chain joins TRBV6-6 to TRBJ2-1; the D is unclear. Germline CDR1 is MNHNY and CDR2 is SVGAGI (reference sequence). The CDR3 totals 11 residues. V lost 0 bases and J lost 10, with 4 bases in between. CDR3 coding DNA: TGTGCCAGCAGTTACTCCCGGGAGCAGTTCTTC. It codes for CASSYSREQFF.

V and J are TRBV4-3 and TRBJ2-1, with 7 bases that match TRBD2. V gave up 1 base and J gave up 6 bases; unmatched junction bases: 6. The CDR3 extends over 15 amino acids. Per germline, CDR1 LGHNA and CDR2 YSLEER. CDR3 sequence: CASSQGAWGGNEQFF. CDR3 in DNA: TGCGCCAGCAGCCAAGGAGCATGGGGGGGCAATGAGCAGTTCTTC.

V usage is TRBV5-1 and J usage is TRBJ2-5; no reliable D call. Trimming shortened V by 4 bases and J by 1 base, and 11 bases separated the two germline ends. The CDR3 length is 14 residues. CDR1 is SGHRS, CDR2 YFSETQ, per germline. The CDR3 DNA reads TGCGCCAGCAGCCTAGGAGCTCCCCAAGAGACCCAGTACTTC. Amino acids: CASSLGAPQETQYF.

This clone was seen a single time. V and J are TRBV5-1 and TRBJ1-2; no firm D call. Trimming took 4 bases from V and 4 from J, leaving 14 bases between them. CDR1 is SGHRS and CDR2 is YFSETQ in the germline V gene. The CDR3 contains 14 residues. The CDR3 sequence is CASSHGSSSYGYTF. The CDR3 DNA reads TGCGCCAGCAGCCACGGATCATCAAGCTATGGCTACACCTTC.

The chain combines TRBV6-6 with TRBJ1-1; D is undetermined. Germline CDR1 is MNHNY and CDR2 is SVGAGI (reference sequence). The V end lost 7 bases, the J end lost 4 bases, and 16 bases lay between the germline ends. This CDR3 spans 14 amino acids. DNA for the CDR3: TGTGCCAGCACCAAGAGGGTCGAGGGCACTGAAGCTTTCTTT. Protein product: CASTKRVEGTEAFF.